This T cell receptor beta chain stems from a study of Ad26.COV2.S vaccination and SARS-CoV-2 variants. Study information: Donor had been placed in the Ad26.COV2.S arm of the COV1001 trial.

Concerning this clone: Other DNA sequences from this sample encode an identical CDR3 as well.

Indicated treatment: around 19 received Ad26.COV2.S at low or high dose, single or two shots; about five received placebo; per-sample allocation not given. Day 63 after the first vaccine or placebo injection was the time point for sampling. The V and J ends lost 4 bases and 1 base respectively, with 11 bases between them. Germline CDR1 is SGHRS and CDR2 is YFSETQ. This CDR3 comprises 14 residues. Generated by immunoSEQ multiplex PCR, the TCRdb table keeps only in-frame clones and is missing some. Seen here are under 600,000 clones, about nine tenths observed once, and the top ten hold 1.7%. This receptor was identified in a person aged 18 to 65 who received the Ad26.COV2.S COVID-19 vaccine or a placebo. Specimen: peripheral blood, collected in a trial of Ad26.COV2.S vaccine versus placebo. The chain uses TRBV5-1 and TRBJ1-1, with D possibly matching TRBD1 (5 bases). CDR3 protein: CASSPGPTNTEAFF. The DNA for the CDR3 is TGCGCCAGCAGCCCGGGACCGACGAACACTGAAGCTTTCTTT.